This entry lists 13 T cell receptor beta chains sequenced from one sample in a study of OX40 agonist ivuxolimab in advanced cancers. TCRdb keeps only in-frame clones here, not all; method: immunoSEQ multiplex PCR. The table has around 40,000 clones, less than 90% seen once. The sample consisted of CD4+ or CD8+ T cells sorted from blood, taken in a trial of the OX40 agonist ivuxolimab. These receptor sequences come from an adult with an advanced solid tumor such as melanoma, head and neck, liver or kidney cancer.

The chain carries TRBV28 and TRBJ1-1; 10 positions match TRBD1. CDR3 size: 16 residues. Germline CDR1 is MDHEN and CDR2 is SYDVKM. J gave up 6 bases and V 3 bases, and 10 bases lay outside the gene matches. The CDR3 sequence: CASSFPGQGERAEAFF. In DNA, the CDR3 is TGTGCCAGCAGTTTTCCCGGACAGGGGGAAAGGGCTGAAGCTTTCTTT.

This chain joins TRBV2 and TRBJ2-7; TRBD2 matches 12 bases. The CDR3 is 15 amino acids. V lost 6 bases to trimming and J lost 2 bases; unmatched junction nucleotides: 5. Germline-derived CDR1 and CDR2 are SNHLY and FYNNEI. The CDR3 bases are TGTGCCAGCAGGGGACCTAGCGGGAGGGCCTACGAGCAGTACTTC. This translates into CASRGPSGRAYEQYF.

The chain carries TRBV27 and TRBJ2-1, with D possibly TRBD1 on 6 matching bases. Between the trimmed V and J ends, which lost 5 bases and 0 bases, there was a span of 20 bases. The CDR3 covers 18 residues. Germline V gene data show CDR1 as MNHEY and CDR2 as SMNVEV (reference sequence). The CDR3 spells CASSRGDWGHSSYNEQFF. Written as DNA, the CDR3 is TGTGCCAGCAGTAGGGGAGATTGGGGGCATAGCTCCTACAATGAGCAGTTCTTC.

As regards this clone: A read error may produce the germline difference seen at one junction end. J is TRBJ2-7 and V is TRBV23-1; 8 bases line up with TRBD1. TRBV23-1 is reported as an ORF; its role is uncertain. This CDR3 has 15 residues. The CDR3 here is CASSQPSGTGYGPGF. In DNA form, the CDR3 reads TGCGCCAGCAGTCAACCCTCCGGGACAGGTTACGGTCCTGGCTTC.

The chain links TRBV11-2 to TRBJ1-2; no clear D. Trimming took off 6 bases at V and 5 bases at J, with 10 bases between the two ends. The CDR3 runs to 12 residues. Germline CDR1 reads SGHAT; CDR2 reads FQNNGV. The DNA of the CDR3 is TGTGCCAGCAGGAGGGAGGGTTATGGCTACACCTTC. Translating it yields CASRREGYGYTF. Full variable domain (rest looked up from reference TRBV11-2 and TRBJ1-2): EAGVAQSPRYKIIEKRQSVAFWCNPISGHATLYWYQQILGQGPKLLIQFQNNGVVDDSQLPKDRFSAERLKGVDSTLKIQPAKLEDSAVYLCASRREGYGYTFGSGTRLTVV.

This clone was detected once. The chain employs TRBV6-6 and TRBJ1-1; D uncertain. Trimming left V 6 bases short and J 3 bases short, with 11 bases between. The CDR3 consists of 13 residues. Germline V gene lookup returns CDR1 MNHNY and CDR2 SVGAGI (reference sequence). The CDR3 sequence is CASSSPGYTEAFF. The DNA of the CDR3 is TGTGCCAGCAGCTCCCCCGGTTACACTGAAGCTTTCTTT.

The chain links TRBV15 to TRBJ1-2; possibly TRBD1 for D (5 bases). The CDR3 contains 13 residues. Trimming pared 0 bases from V and 8 bases from J, leaving 10 bases between. Looked up from germline, CDR1 is LNHNV and CDR2 is YYDKDF (reference sequence). In nucleotides, the CDR3 is TGTGCCACCAGCAGAGATAAGGGGTTGGGCTACACCTTC. Its translation: CATSRDKGLGYTF.

A note on this clone: A junction end diverges from the germline sequence, so it may reflect a read error. Other DNA sequences in this specimen translate into the identical CDR3. The rearrangement uses TRBV5-1 and TRBJ2-2; TRBD2 matches 9 bases. The CDR3 totals 15 residues. Germline V CDR1 and CDR2: SGHRS, YFSETQ. The chain's CDR3 is CASTHEAGGTGELFF. CDR3 DNA sequence: TGTGCCAGCACCCATGAAGCGGGAGGCACCGGGGAGCTGTTTTTT.

CDR3 in amino acids: CASSFTGGNEKLFF. In nucleotides, the CDR3 is TGTGCCAGCAGCTTCACAGGAGGGAATGAAAAACTGTTTTTT. The chain carries TRBV7-9 and TRBJ1-4, with a possible D match to TRBD1 (5 bases). From germline, CDR1 is SEHNR and CDR2 FQNEAQ (reference sequence). Trimming removed 3 bases at V and 5 bases at J, with 10 bases between. The length of the CDR3 is 14 residues.

This chain links TRBV7-9 with TRBJ2-3; 9 bases are shared with TRBD2. The V segment lost 5 bases and the J segment 3 bases; nucleotides outside the gene matches: 12. Germline V gives CDR1 SEHNR, CDR2 FQNEAQ (reference sequence). This CDR3 has 17 amino acids. CDR3 bases: TGTGCCAGCAGCAAAGGGGGTAGCGGGAGAGGAACAGATACGCAGTATTTT. This translates into CASSKGGSGRGTDTQYF.

CDR3 protein: CASSTGTGIYEQYF. CDR3 nucleotides: TGTGCCAGCAGCACCGGGACAGGGATCTACGAGCAGTACTTC. The chain carries TRBV27 and TRBJ2-7, with TRBD1 identical over 9 bases. The trim removed 6 bases at V and 3 bases at J, leaving 6 bases unmatched. CDR3 length: 14 amino acids. Germline V gene lookup returns CDR1 MNHEY and CDR2 SMNVEV (reference sequence).

The chain uses TRBV2 and TRBJ1-5; D call uncertain. There are 13 residues in the CDR3. Germline V gene sequence: CDR1 SNHLY, CDR2 FYNNEI. V lost 5 bases and J 5 bases, leaving 10 bases between the germline ends. The CDR3: CASSYRGYQPQHF. DNA for the CDR3: TGTGCCAGCAGTTACCGGGGATATCAGCCCCAGCATTTT.

This rearrangement joins TRBV13 to TRBJ2-3; D gene uncertain. Looked up from germline, CDR1 is PRHDT and CDR2 is FYEKMQ (reference sequence). This CDR3 has 11 residues. Trimming stripped 4 bases from V and 5 bases from J, with 4 bases between. The CDR3 DNA follows: TGTGCCAGCAGCTCCGGAGATACGCAGTATTTT. Protein: CASSSGDTQYF. Together with reference TRBV13 and TRBJ2-3, the CDR3 gives the full variable domain: AAGVIQSPRHLIKEKRETATLKCYPIPRHDTVYWYQQGPGQDPQFLISFYEKMQSDKGSIPDRFSAQQFSDYHSELNMSSLELGDSALYFCASSSGDTQYFGPGTRLTVL.